Shown below are 17 T cell receptor beta chains from a single sample sequenced in a study of blood T cell repertoires in COVID-19. Method: immunoSEQ multiplex PCR; TCRdb's copy keeps in-frame clones and lacks some. Of fewer than 150,000 clones listed, around three quarters were seen once; the top ten hold about 10%. Material: peripheral blood. These receptors all come from a human donor in a cohort sampled during active COVID-19.

At least ten counts were recorded for this clone. V usage is TRBV19 and J usage is TRBJ1-6; D remains ambiguous. CDR3 length: 17 residues. The germline V gene encodes CDR1 LNHDA and CDR2 SQIVND (reference sequence). The V end was cut by 1 base, the J end by 7 bases, with 17 bases between. The CDR3 loop is CASSIAYYRVVNSPLHF. Here the CDR3 DNA reads TGTGCCAGTAGTATAGCTTACTACCGGGTCGTAAATTCACCCCTCCACTTT.

Here the CDR3 DNA reads TGTGCCAGTAGTAGCAAAACAGGGGTCAATCAGCCCCAGCATTTT. Translated: CASSSKTGVNQPQHF. The rearrangement uses TRBV19 and TRBJ1-5; 7 nucleotides line up with TRBD1. The length of the CDR3 is 15 residues. Per the germline V gene, CDR1 is LNHDA and CDR2 is SQIVND (reference sequence). Losses at the gene ends were 4 bases for V and 3 bases for J; bases not matched to a gene: 6.

On this clone itself: The junction does not match germline at one end; this may be a read error. The rearrangement uses TRBV4-1 and TRBJ1-2; possible D gene TRBD1, 6 bases. This CDR3 spans 14 amino acids. Germline V gene sequence: CDR1 MGHRA, CDR2 YSYEKL. The CDR3 sequence is CVSNQPDSGYGYTF. CDR3 nucleotide sequence: TGCGTCAGCAACCAACCGGACAGTGGGTATGGCTACACCTTC.

The gene calls are TRBV14 and TRBJ2-7, with 9 nucleotides matching TRBD1. Germline V gene sequence: CDR1 SGHDN, CDR2 FVKESK. The CDR3 is made up of 19 amino acids. V was clipped by 3 bases and J by 4 bases; unmatched bases: 19. DNA for the CDR3: TGTGCCAGCAGCCATGACCTACCCGGGACAGGGAGTAAAATGTACGAGCAGTACTTC. Translation: CASSHDLPGTGSKMYEQYF. Using reference TRBV14 and TRBJ2-7 for the parts outside the CDR3, the full variable domain is EAGVTQFPSHSVIEKGQTVTLRCDPISGHDNLYWYRRVMGKEIKFLLHFVKESKQDESGMPNNRFLAERTGGTYSTLKVQPAELEDSGVYFCASSHDLPGTGSKMYEQYFGPGTRLTVT.

This chain joins TRBV3-1 (or the pseudogene TRBV3-2) and TRBJ2-3; D possibly corresponds to TRBD2 (6 bases). Trimming cost V 4 bases and J 6 bases, with 17 bases left between them. Germline assignment: CDR1 LGHDT and CDR2 YNNKEL (reference sequence). This CDR3 has 15 residues. The CDR3 region is CASSLGRATSDTQYF. Written as DNA, the CDR3 is TGTGCCAGCAGCCTCGGGCGGGCTACTAGCGATACGCAGTATTTT.

The chain has TRBV6-1 and TRBJ1-2; 8 bases agree with TRBD1. CDR3 length equals 15 residues. Germline CDR1 is MNHNS and CDR2 is SASEGT. The V segment lost 1 base and the J segment 4 bases; nucleotides outside the gene matches: 5. The CDR3 DNA sequence: TGTGCCAGCAGTGAAGGGGCAGGGGGCTTCTATGGCTACACCTTC. Its translation is CASSEGAGGFYGYTF.

This clone was observed a few times. The chain carries TRBV10-3 and TRBJ2-1; D is possibly TRBD1 (6 bases). Looked up from germline, CDR1 is ENHRY and CDR2 is SYGVKD. The CDR3 has 14 residues. Trimming stripped 6 bases from V and 0 bases from J, with 9 bases between. The CDR3 protein is CAIRTDSSYNEQFF. The CDR3, as DNA: TGTGCCATCAGGACGGACAGCTCCTACAATGAGCAGTTCTTC.

This chain connects TRBV6-5 to TRBJ1-2; tentative D call: TRBD1 (6 bases). V was clipped by 4 bases and J by 2 bases, with 8 bases between them. The CDR3 is 13 amino acids. Germline lookup yields CDR1 MNHEY and CDR2 SVGAGI. The CDR3 spells CASSSTGNYGYTF. In DNA, the CDR3 is TGTGCCAGCAGTTCCACAGGGAACTATGGCTACACCTTC.

The chain joins TRBV19 to TRBJ1-1; 8 bases are a match to TRBD1. CDR1 is LNHDA, CDR2 SQIVND, per germline (reference sequence). V lost 4 bases, J lost 1 base, and 11 bases stayed unmatched. This CDR3 comprises 17 residues. The CDR3 bases are TGTGCCAGTAGTAGCGCCGTTAGAGGACAGGGGAACACTGAAGCTTTCTTT. Protein sequence: CASSSAVRGQGNTEAFF.

The chain is built from TRBV6-1 and TRBJ1-1, with 8 nucleotides matching TRBD1. The CDR3 extends over 16 amino acids. V gave up 1 base and J gave up 0 bases; unmatched junction bases: 4. The germline gives CDR1 MNHNS, CDR2 SASEGT. CDR3 amino acids: CASSEETGDMNTEAFF. The DNA for the CDR3 is TGTGCCAGCAGTGAAGAGACAGGGGACATGAACACTGAAGCTTTCTTT.

V and J are TRBV27 and TRBJ1-6; 8 bases fit TRBD1. The germline gives CDR1 MNHEY, CDR2 SMNVEV (reference sequence). Trimming removed 6 bases from V and 1 base from J; junction bases left unmatched: 2. CDR3 length: 15 amino acids. In nucleotides, the CDR3 is TGTGCCAGCAGGGGACAGGTATCCTATAATTCACCCCTCCACTTT. Protein: CASRGQVSYNSPLHF.

This chain joins TRBV7-8 and TRBJ2-3, with 9 bases aligning to TRBD1. Germline V CDR1 and CDR2: SGHVS, FQNEAQ. The CDR3 is 16 amino acids. V lost 5 bases to trimming and J lost 4 bases; unmatched junction nucleotides: 10. CDR3 in amino acids: CASSPTARQGADTQYF. CDR3 bases: TGTGCCAGCAGCCCCACCGCGCGACAGGGGGCAGATACGCAGTATTTT.

The chain joins TRBV4-1 to TRBJ2-7; tentatively, D is TRBD1 (5 bases). Trimming removed 0 bases at V and 0 bases at J, with 12 bases between. The V gene's germline CDR1 is MGHRA and CDR2 YSYEKL. The CDR3 extends over 16 amino acids. The CDR3 reads CASSQERTPSSYEQYF. The CDR3, as DNA: TGCGCCAGCAGCCAAGAAAGGACACCTAGCTCCTACGAGCAGTACTTC.

The chain recombines TRBV19 with TRBJ2-7; 8 nucleotides match TRBD1. Per germline, CDR1 LNHDA and CDR2 SQIVND (reference sequence). The J segment lost 2 bases and the V segment lost 5 bases, leaving 11 bases of the junction unmatched. This CDR3 is built from 16 residues. DNA of the CDR3: TGTGCCAGTAGTTCTCTTCCGGGACAGGCAACCTACGAGCAGTACTTC. Translating it yields CASSSLPGQATYEQYF. The variable domain in full, completed from reference TRBV19 and TRBJ2-7, reads DGGITQSPKYLFRKEGQNVTLSCEQNLNHDAMYWYRQDPGQGLRLIYYSQIVNDFQKGDIAEGYSVSREKKESFPLTVTSAQKNPTAFYLCASSSLPGQATYEQYFGPGTRLTVT.

This clone was observed a handful of times. This chain links TRBV10-2 with TRBJ1-2, with D tentatively TRBD1 (5 bases). Between the trimmed V and J ends, which lost 0 bases and 8 bases, there was a span of 10 bases. The V gene's germline CDR1 is WSHSY and CDR2 SAAADI. The CDR3 is 13 residues long. The CDR3 DNA reads as TGCGCCAGCAGTGAGTCCCCAGGGCGAGGCTACACCTTC. Its protein product is CASSESPGRGYTF.

V is TRBV6-5 and J is TRBJ2-7; maybe TRBD1 (5 bases). Between the trimmed V and J ends, which lost 5 bases and 0 bases, there was a span of 8 bases. CDR1 is MNHEY and CDR2 is SVGAGI in the germline V gene. The length of the CDR3 is 13 residues. The CDR3 protein is CASSPRDSYEQYF. In DNA form, the CDR3 reads TGTGCCAGCAGTCCCAGGGACTCCTACGAGCAGTACTTC.

Here the CDR3 DNA reads TGTGCCAGCAGTTTAGGGGAGGGAGGGCGGCAGTTCTTC. Translated: CASSLGEGGRQFF. The J gene is TRBJ2-1, the V gene TRBV12-3 or TRBV12-4, with 7 bases aligning to TRBD2. The CDR3 covers 13 residues. V lost 1 base, J lost 12 bases, and 6 bases stayed unmatched.